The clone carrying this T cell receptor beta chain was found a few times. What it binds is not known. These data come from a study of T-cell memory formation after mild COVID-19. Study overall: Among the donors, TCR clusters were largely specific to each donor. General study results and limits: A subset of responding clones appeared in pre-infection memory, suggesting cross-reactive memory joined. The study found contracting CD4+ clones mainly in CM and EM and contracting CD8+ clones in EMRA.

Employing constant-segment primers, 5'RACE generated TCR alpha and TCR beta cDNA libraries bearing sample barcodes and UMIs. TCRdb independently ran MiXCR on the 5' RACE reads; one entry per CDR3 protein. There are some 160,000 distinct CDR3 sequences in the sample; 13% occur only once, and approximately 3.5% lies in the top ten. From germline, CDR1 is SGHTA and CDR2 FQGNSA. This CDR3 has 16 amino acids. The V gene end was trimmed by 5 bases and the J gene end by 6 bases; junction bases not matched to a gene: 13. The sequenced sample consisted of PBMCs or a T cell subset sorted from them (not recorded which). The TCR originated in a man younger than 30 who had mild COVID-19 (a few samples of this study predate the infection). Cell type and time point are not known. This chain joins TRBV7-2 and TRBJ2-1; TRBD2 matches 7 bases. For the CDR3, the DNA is TGTGCCAGCAGCGACCTGGGGGGGAGGGTCCGCAATGAGCAGTTCTTC. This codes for CASSDLGGRVRNEQFF.